Below, 4 T cell receptor beta chains from the same sample are listed, as sequenced in a study of blood T cell repertoires in COVID-19. The assay was immunoSEQ multiplex PCR, and TCRdb's table has in-frame clones only and misses some. The sample yields some 210,000 clones, 65% to 90% seen once. Sequencing was carried out using PBMCs or T cells enriched from blood (not recorded which). Every receptor here comes from a woman between 50 and 59 years old with acute COVID-19.

V gene TRBV28 combines with J gene TRBJ2-1, with 7 bases aligning to TRBD2. CDR1 is MDHEN, CDR2 SYDVKM, per germline. The CDR3 covers 14 residues. J gave up 10 bases and V 6 bases, and 12 bases lay outside the gene matches. CDR3 protein: CASRERDYREEQFF. CDR3 nucleotides: TGTGCCAGCAGGGAAAGGGACTACCGCGAGGAGCAGTTCTTC.

V and J are TRBV30 and TRBJ2-5; a weak D match, TRBD2 (5 bases). From germline, CDR1 is GTSNPN and CDR2 SVGIG (reference sequence). The CDR3 extends over 19 amino acids. The V gene lost 0 bases and the J gene lost 3 bases, with 26 bases spanning the gap. The CDR3 coding sequence is TGTGCCTGGAGTGTAACTCCCTGGACTGACACCAACTTCAAAGAGACCCAGTACTTC. This gives the protein CAWSVTPWTDTNFKETQYF.

The chain links TRBV6-2 or TRBV6-3 to TRBJ2-1; TRBD1 matches 8 bases. CDR3 length: 16 amino acids. From germline, CDR1 is MNHEY and CDR2 SVGEGT. Germline trimming cut 4 bases from V and 3 bases from J; bases unmatched to any gene: 8. This chain's CDR3 is CASSWTGSGYYNEQFF. The CDR3 DNA sequence: TGTGCCAGCAGTTGGACAGGGTCTGGCTACTACAATGAGCAGTTCTTC.

J is TRBJ2-3 and V is TRBV7-3; a weak D match, TRBD2 (5 bases). This CDR3 has 15 residues. In germline, CDR1 is SGHTA, CDR2 FQGTGA. V was shortened by 2 bases and J by 1 base, with 10 bases between the two germline ends. CDR3 amino acids: CASSLRAVGTDTQYF. CDR3 coding DNA: TGTGCCAGCAGCTTACGAGCGGTAGGCACAGATACGCAGTATTTT. Drawing the rest from reference TRBV7-3 and TRBJ2-3, the complete variable domain is GAGVSQTPSNKVTEKGKYVELRCDPISGHTALYWYRQSLGQGPEFLIYFQGTGAADDSGLPNDRFFAVRPEGSVSTLKIQRTERGDSAVYLCASSLRAVGTDTQYFGPGTRLTVL.